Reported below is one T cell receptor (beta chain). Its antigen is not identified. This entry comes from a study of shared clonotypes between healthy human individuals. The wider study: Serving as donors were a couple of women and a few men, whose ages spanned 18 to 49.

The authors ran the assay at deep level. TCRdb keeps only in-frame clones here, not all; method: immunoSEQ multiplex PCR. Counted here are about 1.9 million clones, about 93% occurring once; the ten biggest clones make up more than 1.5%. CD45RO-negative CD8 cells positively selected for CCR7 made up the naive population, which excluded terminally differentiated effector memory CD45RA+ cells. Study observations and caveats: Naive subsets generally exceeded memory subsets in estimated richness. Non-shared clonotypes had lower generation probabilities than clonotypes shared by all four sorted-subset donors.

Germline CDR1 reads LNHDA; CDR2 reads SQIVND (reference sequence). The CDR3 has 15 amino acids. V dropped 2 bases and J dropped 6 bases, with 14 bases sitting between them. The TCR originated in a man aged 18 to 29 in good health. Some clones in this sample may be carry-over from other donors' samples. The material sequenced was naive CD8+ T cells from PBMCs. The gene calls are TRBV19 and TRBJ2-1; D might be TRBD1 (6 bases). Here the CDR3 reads CASSIRGLAPNEQFF. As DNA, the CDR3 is TGTGCCAGTAGTATAAGGGGGTTAGCGCCCAATGAGCAGTTCTTC.